This T cell receptor beta chain appears in the sequencing data of a study of T cell responses to AZD1222 COVID-19 vaccine. Study results and caveats: Spike-specific TCR breadth and depth both grew after two AZD1222 doses.

There are 15 residues in the CDR3. The germline V gene encodes CDR1 SGHDT and CDR2 YYEEEE. Trimming pared 0 bases from V and 4 bases from J, leaving 13 bases between. As regards this clone: The antigen remains unidentified.

The protocol was immunoSEQ multiplex PCR, while the TCRdb copy is restricted to in-frame clones and leaves out a portion. In the table there are about 140,000 clones, roughly nine tenths of which are singletons. This clonotype was sampled from an adult who received the AZD1222 COVID-19 vaccine. The genes are TRBV5-6 and TRBJ1-2; D not certain. Sequenced material: peripheral blood, taken 28 days after the second AZD1222 dose. CDR3 in amino acids: CASSLGQRDLYGYTF. The CDR3 bases are TGTGCCAGCAGCTTGGGTCAGCGAGACCTCTATGGCTACACCTTC.